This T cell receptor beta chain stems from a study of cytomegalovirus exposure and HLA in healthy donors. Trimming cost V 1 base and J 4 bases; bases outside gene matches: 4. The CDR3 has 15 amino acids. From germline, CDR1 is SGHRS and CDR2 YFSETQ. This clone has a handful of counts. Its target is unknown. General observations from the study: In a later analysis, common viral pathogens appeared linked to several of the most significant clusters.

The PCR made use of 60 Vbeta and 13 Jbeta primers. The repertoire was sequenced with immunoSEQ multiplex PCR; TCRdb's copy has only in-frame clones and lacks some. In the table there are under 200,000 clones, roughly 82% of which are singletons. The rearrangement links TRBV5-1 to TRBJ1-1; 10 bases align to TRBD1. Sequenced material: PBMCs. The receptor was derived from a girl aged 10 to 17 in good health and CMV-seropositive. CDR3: CASSLRQGAPTEAFF. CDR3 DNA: TGCGCCAGCAGCTTGCGACAGGGGGCGCCCACTGAAGCTTTCTTT.